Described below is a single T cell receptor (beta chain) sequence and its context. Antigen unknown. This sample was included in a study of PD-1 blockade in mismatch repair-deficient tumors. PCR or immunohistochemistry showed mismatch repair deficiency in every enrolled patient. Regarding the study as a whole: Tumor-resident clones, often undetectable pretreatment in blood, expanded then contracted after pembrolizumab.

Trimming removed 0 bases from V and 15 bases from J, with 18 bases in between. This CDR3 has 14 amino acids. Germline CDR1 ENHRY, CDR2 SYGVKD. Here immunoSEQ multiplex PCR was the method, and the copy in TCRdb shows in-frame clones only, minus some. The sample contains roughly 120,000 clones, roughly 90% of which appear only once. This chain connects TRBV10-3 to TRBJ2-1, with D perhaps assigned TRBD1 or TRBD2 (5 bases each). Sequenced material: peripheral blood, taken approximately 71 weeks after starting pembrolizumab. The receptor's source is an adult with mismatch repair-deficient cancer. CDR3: CAISESTGTPSPFF. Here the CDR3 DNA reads TGTGCCATCAGTGAGTCGACCGGGACGCCTAGCCCGTTCTTC.